These 3 T cell receptor beta chains share one sample of origin, sequenced in a study of long-term antiretroviral therapy in people with HIV. The run of the v3.0 immunoSEQ assay was at survey level. The repertoire was sequenced with immunoSEQ multiplex PCR; TCRdb's copy has only in-frame clones and lacks some. This table holds around 32,000 clones, roughly 97% found once. Sequenced material: unsorted PBMCs, taken 7.6 years after starting antiretroviral therapy. The receptor set was obtained from a man aged 25-40 years with HIV.

The rearrangement joins TRBV11-1 to TRBJ1-1; tentatively, D is TRBD1 (5 bases). Germline assignment: CDR1 SGHAT and CDR2 FQDESV (reference sequence). With 6 bases removed from V and 8 bases from J, the gap between germline ends came to 16 bases. The CDR3 spans 13 residues. The CDR3 bases are TGTGCCAGCAGTGGTTTGAGACAGACCGAAGCTTTCTTT. The encoded protein is CASSGLRQTEAFF. Full variable domain (remainder filled in from reference TRBV11-1 and TRBJ1-1): EAEVAQSPRYKITEKSQAVAFWCDPISGHATLYWYRQILGQGPELLVQFQDESVVDDSQLPKDRFSAERLKGVDSTLKIQPAELGDSAMYLCASSGLRQTEAFFGQGTRLTVV.

The chain recombines TRBV6-5 with TRBJ1-3, with a possible D match to TRBD1 (6 bases). The V gene's germline CDR1 is MNHEY and CDR2 SVGAGI. V gave up 5 bases and J gave up 0 bases, with 11 bases separating them. This CDR3 region has 15 residues. In nucleotides, the CDR3 is TGTGCCAGCAGTAATACAGGGCGCTCTGGAAACACCATATATTTT. Translation gives CASSNTGRSGNTIYF.

The rearrangement uses TRBV11-3 and TRBJ2-1; unclear D gene. Trimming shortened V by 5 bases and J by 4 bases, and 9 bases separated the two germline ends. Germline-derived CDR1 and CDR2 are SGHNT and YENEEA. This CDR3 region has 13 residues. The DNA of the CDR3 is TGTGCCAGCAGCCTCGGACCTTACAATGAGCAGTTCTTC. Translating it yields CASSLGPYNEQFF. Combining the CDR3 with reference TRBV11-3 and TRBJ2-1 gives the whole variable domain EAGVVQSPRYKIIEKKQPVAFWCNPISGHNTLYWYLQNLGQGPELLIRYENEEAVDDSQLPKDRFSAERLKGVDSTLKIQPAELGDSAVYLCASSLGPYNEQFFGPGTRLTVL.